This T cell receptor (beta chain) is from a study of blood T cell repertoires in COVID-19. Measured with immunoSEQ multiplex PCR; TCRdb has only the in-frame clones, and not every one. The sample has some 130,000 clones, 88% seen once. The V gene end was trimmed by 5 bases and the J gene end by 7 bases; junction bases not matched to a gene: 17. From germline, CDR1 is LNHDA and CDR2 SQIVND (reference sequence). The CDR3 is made up of 17 amino acids. The clonotype originates from a man over 45 with acute or convalescent COVID-19. V and J are TRBV19 and TRBJ1-1, with 9 bases lining up with TRBD1. Specimen: peripheral blood. The DNA of the CDR3 is TGTGCCAGTAGTCATAGGCCAGGCCATACAGGGGGCGGTGAAGCTTTCTTT. Its protein product is CASSHRPGHTGGGEAFF. The whole variable domain, filled in from reference TRBV19 and TRBJ1-1, reads DGGITQSPKYLFRKEGQNVTLSCEQNLNHDAMYWYRQDPGQGLRLIYYSQIVNDFQKGDIAEGYSVSREKKESFPLTVTSAQKNPTAFYLCASSHRPGHTGGGEAFFGQGTRLTVV.